Each of the 16 T cell receptor beta chains below was sequenced from the same sample in a study of blood T cell repertoires in COVID-19. The data were produced by immunoSEQ multiplex PCR, yet TCRdb's version contains in-frame clones alone and is incomplete. The sample has roughly 200,000 clones; 86% are singletons. Material: PBMCs or T cells enriched from blood (not recorded which). The receptors shown here come from a woman aged 40 to 50 with acute COVID-19.

This clone was observed a handful of times. V is TRBV5-6 and J is TRBJ2-4; TRBD1 matches at 9 bases. J was trimmed by 2 bases and V by 4 bases; bases with no gene match: 10. CDR3 length: 17 amino acids. The germline gives CDR1 SGHDT, CDR2 YYEEEE. The CDR3 loop is CASSLDRDRVSKNIQYF. CDR3 nucleotide sequence: TGTGCCAGCAGCCTTGACCGGGACAGGGTATCCAAAAACATTCAGTACTTC.

The CDR3 sequence is CASSPQGMGYTF. DNA for the CDR3: TGTGCCAGTAGTCCCCAGGGGATGGGCTACACCTTC. The gene calls are TRBV19 and TRBJ1-2; D perhaps matches TRBD1 (6 bases). The germline CDR1 and CDR2 sequences are LNHDA and SQIVND (reference sequence). V lost 5 bases and J lost 8, with 12 bases in between. The CDR3 covers 12 residues.

The chain links TRBV7-9 to TRBJ1-4; 10 bases fit TRBD1. With 5 bases clipped from V and 2 bases from J, the junction kept 2 bases outside the gene matches. From germline, CDR1 is SEHNR and CDR2 FQNEAQ (reference sequence). CDR3 size: 15 residues. CDR3: CASSRQGATNEKLFF. The CDR3 coding sequence is TGTGCCAGCAGCAGACAGGGGGCGACTAATGAAAAACTGTTTTTT.

The rearrangement links TRBV5-6 to TRBJ1-1; D uncertain. V lost 2 bases, J lost 1 base, and 6 bases lay in between. The germline V gene encodes CDR1 SGHDT and CDR2 YYEEEE. CDR3 size: 13 residues. CDR3 sequence (DNA): TGTGCCAGCAGCTTTAATAGGAACACTGAAGCTTTCTTT. It translates to CASSFNRNTEAFF.

The chain joins TRBV11-2 to TRBJ1-1; TRBD1 is a possible D gene (5 bases). The ends were cut back, 5 bases at V and 4 bases at J, with 8 bases in the middle. Germline CDR1 and CDR2: SGHAT and FQNNGV. The CDR3 spans 12 residues. The CDR3 protein is CASSPGGTEAFF. Written as DNA, the CDR3 is TGTGCCAGCAGCCCCGGGGGCACTGAAGCTTTCTTT.

V usage is TRBV3-1 (or the pseudogene TRBV3-2) and J usage is TRBJ1-6; maybe TRBD1 (5 bases). Germline CDR1 and CDR2: LGHDT and YNNKEL (reference sequence). V lost 6 bases, J lost 3 bases, and 15 bases lay in between. The CDR3 has 16 residues. CDR3 nucleotides: TGTGCCAGCAGACCAGCGGGCGGGGGCTATAATTCACCCCTCCACTTT. As protein: CASRPAGGGYNSPLHF.

The CDR3: CASSRGTPTEAFF. The CDR3 bases are TGTGCCAGTAGTAGGGGGACACCGACTGAAGCTTTCTTT. The V and J genes are TRBV19 and TRBJ1-1, with D possibly matching TRBD1 (6 bases). V dropped 4 bases and J dropped 5 bases, with 11 bases sitting between them. This CDR3 contains 13 residues. Looked up from germline, CDR1 is LNHDA and CDR2 is SQIVND (reference sequence).

This clone was found once. The genes are TRBV7-8 and TRBJ2-3; possibly TRBD2 for D (5 bases). The CDR3 has 14 amino acids. The germline V gene encodes CDR1 SGHVS and CDR2 FQNEAQ. The ends were cut back, 8 bases at V and 2 bases at J, with 14 bases in the middle. Here the CDR3 reads CASSGKVNTDTQYF. CDR3 coding DNA: TGTGCCAGCTCGGGGAAGGTGAACACAGATACGCAGTATTTT.

This chain links TRBV5-4 with TRBJ2-4; D is unclear. Germline assignment: CDR1 SGHNT and CDR2 YYREEE (reference sequence). Trimming cost V 4 bases and J 1 base, with 12 bases left between them. CDR3 length equals 15 residues. This chain's CDR3 is CASSKYSSAKNIQYF. Here the CDR3 DNA reads TGTGCCAGCAGCAAATACAGTTCTGCCAAAAACATTCAGTACTTC.

The chain has TRBV12-5 and TRBJ2-1; TRBD1 aligns across 9 bases. V trimming: 0 bases; J trimming: 4 bases; junction bases outside the gene matches: 7. The CDR3 runs 17 residues. Per the germline V gene, CDR1 is LGHNT and CDR2 is FRNRAP. Written as DNA, the CDR3 is TGTGCTAGTGGTTTGGTATTAGGGGGACAGGGATACAATGAGCAGTTCTTC. Residues: CASGLVLGGQGYNEQFF.

The chain is built from TRBV19 and TRBJ1-1; the D gene is possibly TRBD1 (6 bases). Trimming stripped 4 bases from V and 0 bases from J, with 12 bases between. Germline V CDR1 and CDR2: LNHDA, SQIVND (reference sequence). The CDR3 has 15 amino acids. CDR3 bases: TGTGCCAGTAGTACCCGGACAGCCATGAACACTGAAGCTTTCTTT. Translation: CASSTRTAMNTEAFF. Supplemented by reference TRBV19 and TRBJ1-1, the full variable domain reads DGGITQSPKYLFRKEGQNVTLSCEQNLNHDAMYWYRQDPGQGLRLIYYSQIVNDFQKGDIAEGYSVSREKKESFPLTVTSAQKNPTAFYLCASSTRTAMNTEAFFGQGTRLTVV.

This sequence joins TRBV12-3 or TRBV12-4 and TRBJ1-1; D call uncertain. CDR3 size: 13 residues. The V end was cut by 3 bases, the J end by 4 bases, with 9 bases between. The DNA for the CDR3 is TGTGCCAGCAGTTTTAAAGGGAGCACTGAAGCTTTCTTT. Its translation: CASSFKGSTEAFF.

This sequence joins TRBV9 and TRBJ2-3, with TRBD1 as a possible D gene (5 bases). V was clipped by 0 bases and J by 4 bases, with 9 bases between them. CDR1 and CDR2 (germline): SGDLS, YYNGEE. CDR3 length equals 14 residues. CDR3: CASSVGVGADTQYF. In nucleotides, the CDR3 is TGTGCCAGCAGCGTAGGGGTAGGGGCAGATACGCAGTATTTT.

This clone was picked up a small number of times. The chain employs TRBV7-6 and TRBJ1-2; 9 nucleotides agree with TRBD1. Trimming took 5 bases from V and 4 from J; bases not matched to a gene: 11. In germline, CDR1 is SGHVS, CDR2 FNYEAQ. The CDR3 loop spans 16 amino acids. The CDR3: CASSPDSGQGAYGYTF. The CDR3 nucleotides are TGTGCCAGCAGCCCGGACTCGGGACAGGGAGCCTATGGCTACACCTTC.

The gene calls are TRBV3-1 (or the pseudogene TRBV3-2) and TRBJ1-2; 9 nucleotides line up with TRBD1. This CDR3 is 19 amino acids long. Germline V gene sequence: CDR1 LGHDT, CDR2 YNNKEL (reference sequence). With V trimmed by 1 base and J by 3 bases, 15 bases remained unmatched. This chain's CDR3 is CASSQVSGQGKRNYYGYTF. DNA for the CDR3: TGTGCCAGCAGCCAAGTCTCGGGACAGGGAAAAAGGAATTACTATGGCTACACCTTC.

The chain has TRBV29-1 and TRBJ1-2; D gene unclear. The V gene's germline CDR1 is SQVTM and CDR2 ANQGSEA. V was clipped by 3 bases and J by 8 bases, with 10 bases between them. The CDR3 sequence is 11 residues long. For the CDR3, the DNA is TGCAGCGTTGAGGAGGGTTGGGGCTACACCTTC. Amino acid sequence: CSVEEGWGYTF.